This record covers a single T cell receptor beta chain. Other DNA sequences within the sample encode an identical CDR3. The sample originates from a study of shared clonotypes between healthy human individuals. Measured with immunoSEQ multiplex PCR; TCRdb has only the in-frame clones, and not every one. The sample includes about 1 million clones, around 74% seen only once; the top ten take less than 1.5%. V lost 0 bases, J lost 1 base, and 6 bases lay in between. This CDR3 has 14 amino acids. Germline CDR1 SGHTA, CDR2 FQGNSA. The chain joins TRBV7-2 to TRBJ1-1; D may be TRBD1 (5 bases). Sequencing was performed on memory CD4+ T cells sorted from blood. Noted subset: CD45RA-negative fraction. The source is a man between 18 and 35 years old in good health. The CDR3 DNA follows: TGTGCCAGCAGCTTAGCGGGGGGGAACACTGAAGCTTTCTTT. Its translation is CASSLAGGNTEAFF.